Below, one T cell receptor beta chain is given with its context. The data belong to a study of blood T cell repertoires in COVID-19. Overall study: Specimens from acute and convalescent COVID-19 originated in the United States, Italy and Spain. PBMCs, B-cell-depleted T cells, or T cells provided the cDNA or gDNA that made up the material.

In the original workflow: Using reference gene primer amplification, nucleated cell counts were estimated. Method: immunoSEQ multiplex PCR; TCRdb's copy keeps in-frame clones and lacks some. That table is the source of V, J and clone size, and D and trimming were worked out from the DNA. The data contain roughly 100,000 clones, around four fifths of them seen just once; the ten biggest clones take up around 4.5%. V shed 5 bases and J 4 bases; nucleotides not matched to a gene: 6. The CDR3 loop spans 14 amino acids. CDR1 and CDR2 from the germline V gene are SEHNR and FQNEAQ (reference sequence). The sample was peripheral blood. V is TRBV7-9 and J is TRBJ2-7, with 9 bases aligning to TRBD2. This clonotype was obtained from a human donor in a cohort sampled during active COVID-19. The CDR3 here is CASSTGTSYYEQYF. CDR3 DNA sequence: TGTGCCAGCAGCACAGGGACTAGCTATTACGAGCAGTACTTC.